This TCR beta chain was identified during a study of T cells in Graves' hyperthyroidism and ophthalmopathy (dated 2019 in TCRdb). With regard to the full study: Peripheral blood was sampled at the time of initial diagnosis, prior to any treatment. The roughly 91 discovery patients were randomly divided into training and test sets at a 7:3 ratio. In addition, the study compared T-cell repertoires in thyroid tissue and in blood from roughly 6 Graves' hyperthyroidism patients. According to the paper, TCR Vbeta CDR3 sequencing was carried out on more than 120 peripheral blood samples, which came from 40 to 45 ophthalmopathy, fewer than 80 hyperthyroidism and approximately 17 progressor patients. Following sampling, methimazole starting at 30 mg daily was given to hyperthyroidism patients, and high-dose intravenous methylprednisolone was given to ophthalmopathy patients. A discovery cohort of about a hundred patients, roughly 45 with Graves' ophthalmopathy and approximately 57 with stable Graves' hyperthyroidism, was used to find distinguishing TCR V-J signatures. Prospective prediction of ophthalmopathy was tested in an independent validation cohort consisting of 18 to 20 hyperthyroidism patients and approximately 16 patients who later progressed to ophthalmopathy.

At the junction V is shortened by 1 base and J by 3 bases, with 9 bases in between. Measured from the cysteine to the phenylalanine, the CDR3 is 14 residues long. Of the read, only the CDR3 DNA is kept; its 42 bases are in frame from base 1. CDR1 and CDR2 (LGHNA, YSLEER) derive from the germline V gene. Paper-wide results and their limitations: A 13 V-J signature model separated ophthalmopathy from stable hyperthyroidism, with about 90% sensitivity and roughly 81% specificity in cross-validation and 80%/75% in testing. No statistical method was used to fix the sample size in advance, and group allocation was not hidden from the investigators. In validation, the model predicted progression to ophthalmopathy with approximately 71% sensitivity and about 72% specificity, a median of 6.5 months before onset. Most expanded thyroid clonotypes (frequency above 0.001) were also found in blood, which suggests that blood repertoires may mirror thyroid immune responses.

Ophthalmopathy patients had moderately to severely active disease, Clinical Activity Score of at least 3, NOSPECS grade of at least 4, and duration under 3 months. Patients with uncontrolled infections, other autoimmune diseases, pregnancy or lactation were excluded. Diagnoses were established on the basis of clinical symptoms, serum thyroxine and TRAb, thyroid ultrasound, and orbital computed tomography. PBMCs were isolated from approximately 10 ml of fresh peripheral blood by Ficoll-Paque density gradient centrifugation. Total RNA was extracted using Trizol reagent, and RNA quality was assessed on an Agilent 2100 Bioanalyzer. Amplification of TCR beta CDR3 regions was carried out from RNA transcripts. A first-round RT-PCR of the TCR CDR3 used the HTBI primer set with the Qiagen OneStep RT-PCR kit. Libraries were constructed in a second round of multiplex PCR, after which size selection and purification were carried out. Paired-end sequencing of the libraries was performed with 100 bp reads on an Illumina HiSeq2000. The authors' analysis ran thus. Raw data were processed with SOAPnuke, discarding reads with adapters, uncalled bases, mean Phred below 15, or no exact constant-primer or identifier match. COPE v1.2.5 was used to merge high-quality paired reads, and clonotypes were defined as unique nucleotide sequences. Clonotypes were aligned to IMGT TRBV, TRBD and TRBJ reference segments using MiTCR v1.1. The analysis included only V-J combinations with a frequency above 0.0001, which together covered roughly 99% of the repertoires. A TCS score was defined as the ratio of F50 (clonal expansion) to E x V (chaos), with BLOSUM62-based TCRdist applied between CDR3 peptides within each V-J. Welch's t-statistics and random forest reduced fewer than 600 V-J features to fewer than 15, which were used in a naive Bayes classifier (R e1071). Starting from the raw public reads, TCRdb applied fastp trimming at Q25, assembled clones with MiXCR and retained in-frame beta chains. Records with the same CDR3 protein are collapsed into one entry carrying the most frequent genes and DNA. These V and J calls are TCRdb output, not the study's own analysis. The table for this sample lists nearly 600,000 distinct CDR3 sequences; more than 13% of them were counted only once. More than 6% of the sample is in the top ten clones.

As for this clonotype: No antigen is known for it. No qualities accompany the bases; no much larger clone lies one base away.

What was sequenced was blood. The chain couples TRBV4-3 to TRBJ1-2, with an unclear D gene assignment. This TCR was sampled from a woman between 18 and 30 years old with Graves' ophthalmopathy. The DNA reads TGCGCCAGCAGCCAAGGAATCGGGGACTATGGCTACACCTTC. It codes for CASSQGIGDYGYTF.